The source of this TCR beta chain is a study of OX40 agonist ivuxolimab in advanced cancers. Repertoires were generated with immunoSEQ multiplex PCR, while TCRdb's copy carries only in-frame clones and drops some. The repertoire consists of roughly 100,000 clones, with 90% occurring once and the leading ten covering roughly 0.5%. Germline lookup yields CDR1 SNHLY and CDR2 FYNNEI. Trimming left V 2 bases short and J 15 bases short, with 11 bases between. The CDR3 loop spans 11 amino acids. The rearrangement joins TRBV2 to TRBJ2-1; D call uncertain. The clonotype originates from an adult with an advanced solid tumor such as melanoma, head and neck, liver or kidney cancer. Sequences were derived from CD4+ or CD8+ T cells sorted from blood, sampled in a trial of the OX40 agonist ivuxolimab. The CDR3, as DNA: TGTGCCAGCAGTGAATTGAAGATGCGGTTCTTC. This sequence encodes CASSELKMRFF.